This passage covers 18 T cell receptor beta chains from one sample sequenced in a study of blood T cell repertoires in COVID-19. Clones were read by immunoSEQ multiplex PCR, and TCRdb kept only the in-frame ones, dropping some. The sample yields around 61,000 clones, 89% seen once. The sequenced sample was peripheral blood. All receptors derive from a woman aged 55-70 years with COVID-19, enrolled during active disease.

This clone was counted a single time. The J gene is TRBJ1-1, the V gene TRBV6-5, with D unresolved. There are 14 residues in the CDR3. Between the trimmed V and J ends, which lost 0 bases and 3 bases, there was a span of 8 bases. Germline V gene sequence: CDR1 MNHEY, CDR2 SVGAGI. This CDR3 is CASSYSTGDTEAFF. CDR3 in DNA: TGTGCCAGCAGTTACTCGACGGGAGACACTGAAGCTTTCTTT.

V and J are TRBV4-2 and TRBJ1-2, with D maybe TRBD1 (6 bases). The germline CDR1 and CDR2 sequences are LGHNA and YNFKEQ. Deletions cut 0 bases from V and 7 bases from J, with 9 bases between. The length of the CDR3 is 13 residues. The CDR3 loop reads CASSQDLGGGYTF. The CDR3 DNA sequence: TGTGCCAGCAGCCAAGATCTAGGGGGTGGCTACACCTTC.

The chain has TRBV27 and TRBJ1-6; D is ambiguous. Germline lookup yields CDR1 MNHEY and CDR2 SMNVEV (reference sequence). V lost 0 bases and J 4 bases, leaving 7 bases between the germline ends. The CDR3 covers 15 residues. The CDR3 coding sequence is TGTGCCAGCAGTTTATCGATACTTTATAATTCACCCCTCCACTTT. Its protein product is CASSLSILYNSPLHF.

The chain employs TRBV4-1 and TRBJ2-7; 11 bases align to TRBD2. CDR1 MGHRA and CDR2 YSYEKL come from the germline V gene. The CDR3 is made up of 17 amino acids. Trimming took 0 bases from V and 4 from J; bases not matched to a gene: 8. CDR3 sequence: CASSQEYDSGGAYEQYF. The CDR3, as DNA: TGCGCCAGCAGCCAAGAGTACGATAGCGGGGGGGCTTACGAGCAGTACTTC.

The rearrangement joins TRBV27 to TRBJ2-5; the D gene is possibly TRBD2 (6 bases). Germline V gives CDR1 MNHEY, CDR2 SMNVEV (reference sequence). This CDR3 has 13 amino acids. The V end lost 3 bases, the J end lost 5 bases, and 10 bases lay between the germline ends. This chain's CDR3 is CASSFWGEETQYF. CDR3 coding DNA: TGTGCCAGCAGTTTTTGGGGGGAGGAGACCCAGTACTTC.

The chain links TRBV19 to TRBJ1-2; 9 bases line up with TRBD1. Germline values: CDR1 LNHDA, CDR2 SQIVND (reference sequence). The CDR3 consists of 16 residues. The V segment lost 4 bases and the J segment 2 bases; nucleotides outside the gene matches: 8. The CDR3 DNA sequence: TGTGCCAGTAGTACCTCGGGACAGGGTCCCAACTATGGCTACACCTTC. This sequence encodes CASSTSGQGPNYGYTF.

The chain links TRBV7-9 to TRBJ1-1; 8 bases agree with TRBD1. V shed 5 bases, J shed 5 bases, and the junction held 10 bases outside the gene matches. This CDR3 has 15 amino acids. Germline CDR1 SEHNR, CDR2 FQNEAQ (reference sequence). CDR3 sequence (DNA): TGTGCCAGCAGCCAGGCAGGGGGCCGGGTTACTGAAGCTTTCTTT. Translated, it gives CASSQAGGRVTEAFF. The variable domain in full, completed from reference TRBV7-9 and TRBJ1-1, reads DTGVSQNPRHKITKRGQNVTFRCDPISEHNRLYWYRQTLGQGPEFLTYFQNEAQLEKSRLLSDRFSAERPKGSFSTLEIQRTEQGDSAMYLCASSQAGGRVTEAFFGQGTRLTVV.

The CDR3 DNA follows: TGTGCCAGCAGCTTGGCGGTTCTAGGGGGAGATACGCAGTATTTT. It codes for CASSLAVLGGDTQYF. The genes are TRBV5-5 and TRBJ2-3; D might be TRBD1 (6 bases). There are 15 residues in the CDR3. V shed 0 bases and J shed 5 bases, with 13 bases lying between them. CDR1 and CDR2 from the germline V gene are SGHKS and YYEKEE (reference sequence).

V gene TRBV20-1 combines with J gene TRBJ2-1, with D unclear. The CDR3 has 14 amino acids. V lost 3 bases and J 7 bases, leaving 16 bases between the germline ends. Germline assignment: CDR1 DFQATT and CDR2 SNEGSKA (reference sequence). CDR3 loop: CSASGMVEPNEQFF. The DNA of the CDR3 is TGCAGTGCTAGTGGCATGGTAGAGCCGAATGAGCAGTTCTTC.

The V and J genes are TRBV18 and TRBJ2-5, with 11 bases matching TRBD1. This CDR3 has 15 residues. The germline gives CDR1 KGHSH, CDR2 LQKENI. V was clipped by 6 bases and J by 4 bases; unmatched bases: 7. The CDR3 DNA reads TGTGCCAGCTCCCCGAGGACAGGGGGCGGAGAGACCCAGTACTTC. Protein product: CASSPRTGGGETQYF.

The chain is built from TRBV30 and TRBJ1-2; D unresolved. The germline CDR1 and CDR2 sequences are GTSNPN and SVGIG (reference sequence). CDR3 length: 13 residues. Trimming removed 0 bases from V and 8 bases from J, with 13 bases in between. The CDR3 here is CAWSVQDPEGYTF. DNA of the CDR3: TGTGCCTGGAGTGTCCAAGATCCGGAGGGCTACACCTTC.

In its sample, this clone was seen once. The chain joins TRBV28 to TRBJ2-7; 10 nucleotides match TRBD1. Trimming cost V 6 bases and J 7 bases; bases outside gene matches: 9. CDR1 and CDR2 from the germline V gene are MDHEN and SYDVKM. CDR3 length: 14 amino acids. The CDR3 here is CASSPRQGAREQYF. The DNA for the CDR3 is TGTGCCAGCAGCCCCAGACAGGGGGCGCGGGAGCAGTACTTC.

The CDR3 coding sequence is TGTGCCAGCAGTGGAGGCGGGCGGACGCTAAATGAGCAGTTCTTC. This sequence encodes CASSGGGRTLNEQFF. The genes are TRBV25-1 and TRBJ2-1; TRBD2 might be the D (5 bases). Per the germline V gene, CDR1 is MGHDK and CDR2 is SYGVNS. Trimming pared 4 bases from V and 7 bases from J, leaving 17 bases between. The CDR3 is 15 amino acids.

This chain connects TRBV11-2 to TRBJ2-2; D is perhaps TRBD1 (8 bases). The CDR3 loop spans 14 amino acids. Trimming stripped 5 bases from V and 7 bases from J, with 14 bases between. From germline, CDR1 is SGHAT and CDR2 FQNNGV. Here the CDR3 reads CASSPTGEGGELFF. In DNA, the CDR3 is TGTGCCAGCAGCCCGACAGGGGAGGGCGGGGAGCTGTTTTTT.

The chain is built from TRBV6-5 and TRBJ2-7; TRBD2 matches 13 bases. From germline, CDR1 is MNHEY and CDR2 SVGAGI. Unmatched junction bases numbered 2, after V lost 4 bases and J lost 5 bases. The CDR3 covers 14 residues. The CDR3 loop is CASSSLAGGDEQYF. DNA of the CDR3: TGTGCCAGCAGTTCACTAGCGGGAGGGGACGAGCAGTACTTC.

The gene calls are TRBV20-1 and TRBJ1-6; 8 bases match TRBD1. Germline V CDR1 and CDR2: DFQATT, SNEGSKA (reference sequence). Trimming cost V 3 bases and J 9 bases; bases outside gene matches: 7. The CDR3 spans 14 residues. The CDR3 here is CSASMDRAGSPLHF. As DNA, the CDR3 is TGCAGTGCTAGTATGGACAGGGCAGGTTCACCCCTCCACTTT.

There are a few counts of this clone. The rearrangement joins TRBV6-5 to TRBJ1-2, with 8 bases matching TRBD1. V lost 6 bases, J lost 5 bases, and 8 bases stayed unmatched. CDR1 is MNHEY and CDR2 is SVGAGI in the germline V gene. CDR3 length: 14 residues. The CDR3 DNA reads TGTGCCAGCAGACTAGGACAGGGTGTATATGGCTACACCTTC. Its translation: CASRLGQGVYGYTF.

The V gene is TRBV7-6, the J gene TRBJ1-5; no definite D call. The length of the CDR3 is 15 residues. V was pared by 5 bases and J by 3 bases, with 14 bases between. Germline V gene lookup returns CDR1 SGHVS and CDR2 FNYEAQ. The CDR3 loop is CASSQSSGFNQPQHF. Written as DNA, the CDR3 is TGTGCCAGCAGCCAGAGTTCGGGATTCAATCAGCCCCAGCATTTT.